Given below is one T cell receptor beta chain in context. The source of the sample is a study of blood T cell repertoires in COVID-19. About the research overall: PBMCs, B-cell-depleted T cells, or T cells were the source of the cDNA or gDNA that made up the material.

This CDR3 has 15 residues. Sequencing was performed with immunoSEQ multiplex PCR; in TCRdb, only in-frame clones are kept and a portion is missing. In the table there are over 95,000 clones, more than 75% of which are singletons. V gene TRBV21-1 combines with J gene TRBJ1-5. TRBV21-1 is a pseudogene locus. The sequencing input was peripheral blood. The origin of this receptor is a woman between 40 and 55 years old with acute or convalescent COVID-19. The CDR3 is CASSGGGRGNQPQHF. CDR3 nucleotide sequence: TGTGCCAGCAGCGGTGGGGGGAGAGGCAATCAGCCCCAGCATTTT.